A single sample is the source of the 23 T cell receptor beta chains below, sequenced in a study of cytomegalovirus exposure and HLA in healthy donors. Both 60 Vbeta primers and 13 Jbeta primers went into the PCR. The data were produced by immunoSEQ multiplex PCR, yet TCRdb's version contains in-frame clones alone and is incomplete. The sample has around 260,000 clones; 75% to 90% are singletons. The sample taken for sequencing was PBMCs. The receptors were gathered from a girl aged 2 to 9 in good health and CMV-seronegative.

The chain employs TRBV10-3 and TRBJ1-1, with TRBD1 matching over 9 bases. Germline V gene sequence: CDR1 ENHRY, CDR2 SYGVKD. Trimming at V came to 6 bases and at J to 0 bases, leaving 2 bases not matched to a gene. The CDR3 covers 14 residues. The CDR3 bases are TGTGCCATCAGGGGACAGGGCGTGAACACTGAAGCTTTCTTT. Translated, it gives CAIRGQGVNTEAFF.

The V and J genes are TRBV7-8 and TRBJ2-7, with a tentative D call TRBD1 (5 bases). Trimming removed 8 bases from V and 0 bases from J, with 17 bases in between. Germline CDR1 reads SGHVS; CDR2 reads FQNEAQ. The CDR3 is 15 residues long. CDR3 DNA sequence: TGTGCCAGCCGGAAAACAGGAAGTCACTCCTACGAGCAGTACTTC. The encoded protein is CASRKTGSHSYEQYF.

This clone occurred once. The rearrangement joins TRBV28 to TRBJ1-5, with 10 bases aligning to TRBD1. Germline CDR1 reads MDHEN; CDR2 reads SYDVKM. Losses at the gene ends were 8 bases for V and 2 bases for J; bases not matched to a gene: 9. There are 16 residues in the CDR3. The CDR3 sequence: CASDRQGADGNQPQHF. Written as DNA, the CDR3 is TGTGCCAGCGACCGACAGGGGGCCGACGGCAATCAGCCCCAGCATTTT.

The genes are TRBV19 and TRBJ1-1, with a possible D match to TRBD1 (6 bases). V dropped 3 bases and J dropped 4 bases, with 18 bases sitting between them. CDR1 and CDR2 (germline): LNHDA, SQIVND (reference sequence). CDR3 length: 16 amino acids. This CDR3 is CASSIDHGRGRTEAFF. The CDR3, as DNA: TGTGCCAGTAGTATTGACCACGGGCGGGGGCGCACTGAAGCTTTCTTT.

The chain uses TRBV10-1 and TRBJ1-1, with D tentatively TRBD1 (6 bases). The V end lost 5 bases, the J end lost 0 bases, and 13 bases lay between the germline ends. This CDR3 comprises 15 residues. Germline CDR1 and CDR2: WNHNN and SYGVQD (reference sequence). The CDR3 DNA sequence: TGCGCCAGCAGTCGCGTTGGGGGCTTGAACACTGAAGCTTTCTTT. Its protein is CASSRVGGLNTEAFF.

CDR3 in DNA: TGTGCCAGCAGTTTGGGGCCAGGGTGGAATCAGCCCCAGCATTTT. The encoded protein is CASSLGPGWNQPQHF. The chain uses TRBV27 and TRBJ1-5; D might be TRBD1 (5 bases). V was clipped by 3 bases and J by 4 bases, with 13 bases between them. The CDR3 covers 15 residues. Germline V gene lookup returns CDR1 MNHEY and CDR2 SMNVEV (reference sequence).

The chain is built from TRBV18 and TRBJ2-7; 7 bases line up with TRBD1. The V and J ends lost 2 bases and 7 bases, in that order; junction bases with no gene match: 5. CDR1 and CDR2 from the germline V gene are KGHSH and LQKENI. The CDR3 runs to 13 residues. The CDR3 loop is CASSPDRALEQYF. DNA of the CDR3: TGTGCCAGCTCACCAGACAGGGCACTAGAGCAGTACTTC. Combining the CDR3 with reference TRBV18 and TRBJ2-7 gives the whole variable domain NAGVMQNPRHLVRRRGQEARLRCSPMKGHSHVYWYRQLPEEGLKFMVYLQKENIIDESGMPKERFSAEFPKEGPSILRIQQVVRGDSAAYFCASSPDRALEQYFGPGTRLTVT.

Here the CDR3 reads CASSLIQQRRGNTIYF. The CDR3, as DNA: TGTGCCAGCAGCTTAATACAGCAAAGGAGGGGAAACACCATATATTTT. This chain uses TRBV7-2 with TRBJ1-3, with D unresolved. V was clipped by 2 bases and J by 4 bases, with 15 bases between them. Germline V gives CDR1 SGHTA, CDR2 FQGNSA. The CDR3 runs to 16 residues.

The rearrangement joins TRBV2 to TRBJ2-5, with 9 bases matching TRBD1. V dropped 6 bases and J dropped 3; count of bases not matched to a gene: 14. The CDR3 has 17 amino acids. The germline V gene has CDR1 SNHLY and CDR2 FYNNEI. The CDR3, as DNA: TGTGCCAGCAGCGCCGTTCGGGACAGGGCCCTAAAAGAGACCCAGTACTTC. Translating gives CASSAVRDRALKETQYF. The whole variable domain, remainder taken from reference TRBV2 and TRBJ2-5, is EPEVTQTPSHQVTQMGQEVILRCVPISNHLYFYWYRQILGQKVEFLVSFYNNEISEKSEIFDDQFSVERPDGSNFTLKIRSTKLEDSAMYFCASSAVRDRALKETQYFGPGTRLLVL.

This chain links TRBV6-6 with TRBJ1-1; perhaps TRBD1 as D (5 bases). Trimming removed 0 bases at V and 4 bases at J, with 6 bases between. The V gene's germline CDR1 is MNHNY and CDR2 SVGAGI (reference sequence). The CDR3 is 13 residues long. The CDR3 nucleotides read TGTGCCAGCAGTTACTCGCAGGGCACTGAAGCTTTCTTT. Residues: CASSYSQGTEAFF.

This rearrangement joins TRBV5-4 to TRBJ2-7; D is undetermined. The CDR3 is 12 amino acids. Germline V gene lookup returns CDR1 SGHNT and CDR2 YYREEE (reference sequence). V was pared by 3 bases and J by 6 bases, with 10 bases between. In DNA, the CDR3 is TGTGCCAGCAGCTACGACCGGGTCGAGCAGTACTTC. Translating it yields CASSYDRVEQYF.

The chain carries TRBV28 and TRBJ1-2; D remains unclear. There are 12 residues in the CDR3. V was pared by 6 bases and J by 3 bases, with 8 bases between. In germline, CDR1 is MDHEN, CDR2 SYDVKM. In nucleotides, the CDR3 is TGTGCCAGCAGAAGACTGGACTATGGCTACACCTTC. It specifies CASRRLDYGYTF.

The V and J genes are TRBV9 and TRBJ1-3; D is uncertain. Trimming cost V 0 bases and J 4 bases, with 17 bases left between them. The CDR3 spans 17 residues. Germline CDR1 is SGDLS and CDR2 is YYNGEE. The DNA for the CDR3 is TGTGCCAGCAGCGTAGAAGGGAGGCAGAGCAGGGGAAACACCATATATTTT. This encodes CASSVEGRQSRGNTIYF.

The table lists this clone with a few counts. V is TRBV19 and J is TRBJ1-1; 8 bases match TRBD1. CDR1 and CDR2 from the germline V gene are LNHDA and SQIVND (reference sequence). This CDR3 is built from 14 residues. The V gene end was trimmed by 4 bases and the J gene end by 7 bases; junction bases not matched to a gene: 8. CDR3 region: CASSRLDREGEAFF. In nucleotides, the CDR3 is TGTGCCAGTAGTAGATTGGACAGGGAAGGTGAAGCTTTCTTT. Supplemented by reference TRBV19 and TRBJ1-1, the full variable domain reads DGGITQSPKYLFRKEGQNVTLSCEQNLNHDAMYWYRQDPGQGLRLIYYSQIVNDFQKGDIAEGYSVSREKKESFPLTVTSAQKNPTAFYLCASSRLDREGEAFFGQGTRLTVV.

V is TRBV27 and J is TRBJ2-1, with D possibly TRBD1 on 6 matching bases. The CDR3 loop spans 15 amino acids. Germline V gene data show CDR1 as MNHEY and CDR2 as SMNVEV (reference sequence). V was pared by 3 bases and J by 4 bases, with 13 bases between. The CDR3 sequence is CASSFPGQMYNEQFF. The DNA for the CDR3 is TGTGCCAGCAGTTTCCCCGGACAGATGTACAATGAGCAGTTCTTC.

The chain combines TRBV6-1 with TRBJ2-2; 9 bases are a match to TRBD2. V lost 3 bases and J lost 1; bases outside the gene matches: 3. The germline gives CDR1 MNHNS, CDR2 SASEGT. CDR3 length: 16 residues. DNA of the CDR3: TGTGCCAGCAGTGAGGGAGCGGGGGGGAACACCGGGGAGCTGTTTTTT. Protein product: CASSEGAGGNTGELFF.

The CDR3 region is CASSTSSGNTIYF. The CDR3 nucleotides are TGTGCCTCTTCAACGAGCTCTGGAAACACCATATATTTT. V usage is TRBV30 and J usage is TRBJ1-3; D uncertain. The germline gives CDR1 GTSNPN, CDR2 SVGIG (reference sequence). The CDR3 runs to 13 residues. V was pared by 7 bases and J by 0 bases, with 10 bases between.

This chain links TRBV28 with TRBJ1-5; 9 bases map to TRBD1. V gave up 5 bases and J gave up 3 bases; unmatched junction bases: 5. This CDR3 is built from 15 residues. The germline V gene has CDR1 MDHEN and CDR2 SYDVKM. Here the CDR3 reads CASSRQGVLNQPQHF. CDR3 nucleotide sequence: TGTGCCAGCAGTCGACAGGGGGTTCTCAATCAGCCCCAGCATTTT. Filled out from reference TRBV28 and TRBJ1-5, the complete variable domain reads DVKVTQSSRYLVKRTGEKVFLECVQDMDHENMFWYRQDPGLGLRLIYFSYDVKMKEKGDIPEGYSVSREKKERFSLILESASTNQTSMYLCASSRQGVLNQPQHFGDGTRLSIL.

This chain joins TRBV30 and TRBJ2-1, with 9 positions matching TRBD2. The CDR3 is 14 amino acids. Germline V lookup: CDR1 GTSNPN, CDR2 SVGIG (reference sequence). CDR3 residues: CVGGGRGVGNEQFF. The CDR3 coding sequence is TGTGTTGGTGGCGGGAGGGGAGTGGGCAATGAGCAGTTCTTC.

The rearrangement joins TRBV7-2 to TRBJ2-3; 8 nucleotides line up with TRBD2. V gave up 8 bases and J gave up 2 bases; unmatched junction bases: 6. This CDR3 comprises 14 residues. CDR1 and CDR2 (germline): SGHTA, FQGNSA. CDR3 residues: CASLWRGATDTQYF. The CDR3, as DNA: TGTGCCAGCTTGTGGCGGGGGGCCACAGATACGCAGTATTTT.

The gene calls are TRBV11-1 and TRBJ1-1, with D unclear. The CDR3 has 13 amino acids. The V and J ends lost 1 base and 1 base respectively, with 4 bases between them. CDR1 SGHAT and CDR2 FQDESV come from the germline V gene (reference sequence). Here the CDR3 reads CASSLGENTEAFF. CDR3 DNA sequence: TGTGCCAGCAGCTTAGGAGAGAACACTGAAGCTTTCTTT.

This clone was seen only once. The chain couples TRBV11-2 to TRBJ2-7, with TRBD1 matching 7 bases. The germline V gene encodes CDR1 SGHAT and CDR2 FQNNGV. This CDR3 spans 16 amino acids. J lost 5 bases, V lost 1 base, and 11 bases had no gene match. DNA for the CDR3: TGTGCCAGCAGCTTAGGGGGGACAGTTCTGTACGACGAGCAGTACTTC. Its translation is CASSLGGTVLYDEQYF.

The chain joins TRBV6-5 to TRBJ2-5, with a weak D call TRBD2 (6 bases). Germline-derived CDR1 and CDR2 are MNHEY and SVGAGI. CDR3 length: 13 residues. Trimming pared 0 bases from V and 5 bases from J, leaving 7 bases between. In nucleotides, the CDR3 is TGTGCCAGCAGTTACTCGGAGGGTGAGACCCAGTACTTC. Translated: CASSYSEGETQYF.